This T cell receptor beta chain was sequenced for a study of cytomegalovirus exposure and HLA in healthy donors. Findings and caveats of the study: Sequencing depth across donors, presence/absence analyses assumed, was roughly uniform. Within an earlier analysis, most TCR beta V segments proved productive either about 87% or about 30% of the time.

The CDR3 length is 12 residues. Germline-derived CDR1 and CDR2 are MNHEY and SMNVEV (reference sequence). The V end was cut by 8 bases, the J end by 4 bases, with 10 bases between. When sampled, the donors appeared nominally healthy, though they likely had unrecorded immune exposures. The PCR contained 60 Vbeta and 13 Jbeta primers. The data were produced by immunoSEQ multiplex PCR, yet TCRdb's version contains in-frame clones alone and is incomplete. The table includes tens of thousands of clones, roughly 77% detected once. This clone was seen a handful of times. Its antigen is unknown. The chain carries TRBV27 and TRBJ2-3; D ambiguous. This TCR derives from a woman between 40 and 55 years old in good health and CMV-seropositive. Sample: PBMCs. This chain's CDR3 is CASHSLSDTQYF. Written as DNA, the CDR3 is TGTGCCAGCCACAGTTTATCAGATACGCAGTATTTT.